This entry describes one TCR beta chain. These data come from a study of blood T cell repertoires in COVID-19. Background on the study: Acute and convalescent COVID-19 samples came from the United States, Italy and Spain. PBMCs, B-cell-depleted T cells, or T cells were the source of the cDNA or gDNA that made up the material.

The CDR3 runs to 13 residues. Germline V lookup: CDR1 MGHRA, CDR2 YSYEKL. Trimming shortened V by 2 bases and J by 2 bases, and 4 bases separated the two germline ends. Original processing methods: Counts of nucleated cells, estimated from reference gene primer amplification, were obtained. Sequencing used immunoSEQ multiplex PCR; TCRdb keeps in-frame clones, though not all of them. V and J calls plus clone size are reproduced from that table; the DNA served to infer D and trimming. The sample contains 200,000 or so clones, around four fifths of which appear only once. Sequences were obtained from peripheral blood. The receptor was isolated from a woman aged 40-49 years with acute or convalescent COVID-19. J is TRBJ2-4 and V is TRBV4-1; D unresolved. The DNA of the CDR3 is TGCGCCAGCAGCCAAATAACCAAAAACATTCAGTACTTC. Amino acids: CASSQITKNIQYF.